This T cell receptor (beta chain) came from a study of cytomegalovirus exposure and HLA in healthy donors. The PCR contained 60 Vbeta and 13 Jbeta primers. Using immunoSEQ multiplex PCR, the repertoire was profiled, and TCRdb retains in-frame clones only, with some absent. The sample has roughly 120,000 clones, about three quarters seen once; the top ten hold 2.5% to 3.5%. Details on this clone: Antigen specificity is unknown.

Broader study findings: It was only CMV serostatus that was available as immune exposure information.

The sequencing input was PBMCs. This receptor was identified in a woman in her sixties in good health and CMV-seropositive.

CDR3 DNA: TGTGCCAGCAGCCAAGAACAGCGGCGGGGTACCTACGAGCAGTACTTC. It translates to CASSQEQRRGTYEQYF. This chain uses TRBV4-2 with TRBJ2-7; possible D gene TRBD2, 6 bases. Between the trimmed V and J ends, which lost 0 bases and 2 bases, there was a span of 14 bases. The CDR3 is made up of 16 amino acids. The germline V gene has CDR1 LGHNA and CDR2 YNFKEQ.